The following is a T cell receptor (beta chain) sequence with its context. The protocol was immunoSEQ multiplex PCR, while the TCRdb copy is restricted to in-frame clones and leaves out a portion. Of hundreds of thousands of clones in the sample, around 90% were seen once. The entry originates in a study of blood T cell repertoires in COVID-19. Germline V gene lookup returns CDR1 SGHRS and CDR2 YFSETQ. Trimming took 7 bases from V and 1 from J; bases not matched to a gene: 7. This CDR3 has 17 residues. J is TRBJ2-3 and V is TRBV5-1; 15 bases are shared with TRBD2. The receptor's source is a man in his sixties who had recovered from COVID-19. What was sequenced was peripheral blood. CDR3 loop: CASYRTSGGARTDTQYF. As DNA, the CDR3 is TGCGCCAGCTATAGGACTAGCGGGGGGGCCCGCACAGATACGCAGTATTTT.